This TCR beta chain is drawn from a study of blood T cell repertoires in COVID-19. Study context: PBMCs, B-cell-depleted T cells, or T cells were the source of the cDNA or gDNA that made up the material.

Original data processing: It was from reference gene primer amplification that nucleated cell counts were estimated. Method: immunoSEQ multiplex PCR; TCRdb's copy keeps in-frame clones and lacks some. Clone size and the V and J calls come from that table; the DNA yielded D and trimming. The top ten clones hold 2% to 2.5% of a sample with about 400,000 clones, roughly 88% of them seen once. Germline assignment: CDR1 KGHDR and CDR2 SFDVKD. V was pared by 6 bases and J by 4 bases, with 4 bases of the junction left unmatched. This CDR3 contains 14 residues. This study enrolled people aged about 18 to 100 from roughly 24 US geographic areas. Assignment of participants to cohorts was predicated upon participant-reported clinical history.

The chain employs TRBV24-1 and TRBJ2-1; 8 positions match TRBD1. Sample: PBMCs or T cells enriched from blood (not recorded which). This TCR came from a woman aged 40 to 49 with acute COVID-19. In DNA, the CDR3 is TGTGCCACCAGTACACAGGGGGAATACAATGAGCAGTTCTTC. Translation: CATSTQGEYNEQFF.